The following is a T cell receptor (beta chain) sequence with its context. As yet, its antigen is unknown. The sample originates from a study of identifying expanded T cells in peripheral blood. Some clones are missing from TCRdb's copy, which holds only in-frame ones; the method was immunoSEQ multiplex PCR. The sample contains approximately 100,000 clones, around 88% of which appear only once. Collection occurred without any documented infections or immune events in donors. Whole-study results and caveats: Clone count variance between approximately 2-week samples rose with total template count. Over two and four weeks, about 17 and 20 clones changed, versus around 1.3 between replicates.

This clonotype originated in a person aged 18-69 years in good health. Sequences were obtained from blood.

As DNA, the CDR3 is TGTGCCAGCAGTCCCCCACAGGGCAGGCAGTACTTC. Translated, it gives CASSPPQGRQYF. This rearrangement joins TRBV28 to TRBJ2-7; D possibly corresponds to TRBD1 (6 bases). Trimming stripped 5 bases from V and 9 bases from J, with 14 bases between. The CDR3 has 12 amino acids. From germline, CDR1 is MDHEN and CDR2 SYDVKM.